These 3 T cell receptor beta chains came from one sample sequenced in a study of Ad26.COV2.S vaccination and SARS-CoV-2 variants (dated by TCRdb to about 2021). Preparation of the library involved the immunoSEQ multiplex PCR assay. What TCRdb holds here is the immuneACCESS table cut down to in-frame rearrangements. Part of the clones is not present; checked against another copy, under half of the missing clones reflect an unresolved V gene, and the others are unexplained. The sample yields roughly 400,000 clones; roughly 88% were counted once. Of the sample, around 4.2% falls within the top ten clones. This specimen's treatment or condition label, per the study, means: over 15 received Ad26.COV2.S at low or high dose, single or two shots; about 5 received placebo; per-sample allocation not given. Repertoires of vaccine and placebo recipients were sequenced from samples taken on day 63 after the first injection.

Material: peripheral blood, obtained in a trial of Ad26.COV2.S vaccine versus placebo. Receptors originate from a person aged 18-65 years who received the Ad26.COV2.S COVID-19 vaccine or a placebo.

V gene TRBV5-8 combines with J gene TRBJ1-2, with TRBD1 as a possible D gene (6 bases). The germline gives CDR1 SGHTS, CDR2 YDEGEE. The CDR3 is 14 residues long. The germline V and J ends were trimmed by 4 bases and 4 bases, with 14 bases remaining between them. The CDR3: CASSAPGHIYGYTF. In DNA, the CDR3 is TGTGCCAGCAGCGCACCGGGACACATCTATGGCTACACCTTC.

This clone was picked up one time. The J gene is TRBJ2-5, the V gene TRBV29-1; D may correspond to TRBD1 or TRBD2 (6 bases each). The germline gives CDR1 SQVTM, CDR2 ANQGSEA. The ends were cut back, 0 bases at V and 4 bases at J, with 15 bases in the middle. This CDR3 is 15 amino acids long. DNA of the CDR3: TGCAGCGTTGAAGATTTTACAGGGACTGGAGAGACCCAGTACTTC. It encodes CSVEDFTGTGETQYF.

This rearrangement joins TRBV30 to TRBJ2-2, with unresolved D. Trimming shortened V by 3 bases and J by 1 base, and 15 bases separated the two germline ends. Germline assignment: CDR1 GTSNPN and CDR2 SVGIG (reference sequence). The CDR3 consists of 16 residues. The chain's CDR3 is CAWRTNGRQNTGELFF. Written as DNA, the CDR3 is TGTGCCTGGAGGACCAACGGTAGGCAGAACACCGGGGAGCTGTTTTTT.